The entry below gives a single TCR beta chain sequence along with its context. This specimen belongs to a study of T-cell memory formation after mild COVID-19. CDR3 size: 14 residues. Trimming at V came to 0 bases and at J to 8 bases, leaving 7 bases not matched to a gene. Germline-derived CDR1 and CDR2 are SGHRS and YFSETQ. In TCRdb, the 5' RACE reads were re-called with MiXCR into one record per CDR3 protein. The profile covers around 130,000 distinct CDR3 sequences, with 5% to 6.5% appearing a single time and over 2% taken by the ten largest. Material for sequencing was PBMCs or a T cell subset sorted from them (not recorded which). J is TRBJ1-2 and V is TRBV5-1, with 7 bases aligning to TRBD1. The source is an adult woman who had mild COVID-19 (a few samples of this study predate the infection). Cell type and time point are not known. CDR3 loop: CASSLGDRERGYTF. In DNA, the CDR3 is TGCGCCAGCAGCTTGGGAGACAGGGAACGAGGCTACACCTTC.